A single sample gave rise to the 4 T cell receptor beta chains below, sequenced in a study of shared clonotypes between healthy human individuals. Naive CD8 isolation took CD45RO-negative cells positively selected for CCR7 and excluded terminally differentiated effector memory CD45RA+ cells. Clones were sequenced by immunoSEQ multiplex PCR, and TCRdb holds only the in-frame ones, with some missing. There are around 1.9 million clones in the sample; just under 95% occur only once, and 1.5% to 2% lies in the top ten. Material for sequencing was naive CD8+ T cells from PBMCs. All receptors come from a man aged 18 to 35 in good health. Some clones in this sample may be carry-over from other donors' samples.

This clone was found once. Other DNA sequences from this sample encode an identical CDR3 as well. J is TRBJ2-7 and V is TRBV9, with TRBD2 matching over 7 bases. CDR3 length: 15 residues. Germline CDR1 is SGDLS and CDR2 is YYNGEE. Trimming took 0 bases from V and 3 from J; bases not matched to a gene: 6. In DNA form, the CDR3 reads TGTGCCAGCAGCGTAGGGGCTAGCGGAGGCTACGAGCAGTACTTC. Translated, it gives CASSVGASGGYEQYF.

The chain has TRBV15 and TRBJ1-5; 10 bases agree with TRBD1. The CDR3 contains 15 residues. Trimming removed 3 bases from V and 5 bases from J; junction bases left unmatched: 4. Germline CDR1 is LNHNV and CDR2 is YYDKDF (reference sequence). CDR3 sequence: CATSRADRGDQPQHF. DNA for the CDR3: TGTGCCACCAGCAGGGCGGACAGGGGGGATCAGCCCCAGCATTTT.

The V and J genes are TRBV5-4 and TRBJ2-3; D remains ambiguous. This CDR3 region has 15 residues. V gave up 0 bases and J gave up 4 bases, with 12 bases separating them. The germline V gene has CDR1 SGHNT and CDR2 YYREEE (reference sequence). The CDR3, as DNA: TGTGCCAGCAGCTTGGCGCCCGGCGCCCCAGATACGCAGTATTTT. It yields the protein CASSLAPGAPDTQYF.

The chain has TRBV15 and TRBJ2-1; D ambiguous. Trimming left V 0 bases short and J 4 bases short, with 10 bases between. Germline-derived CDR1 and CDR2 are LNHNV and YYDKDF (reference sequence). This CDR3 region has 15 residues. The CDR3 region has the DNA TGTGCCACCAGCAGAGACCGCCTACATTACAATGAGCAGTTCTTC. Its translation is CATSRDRLHYNEQFF.